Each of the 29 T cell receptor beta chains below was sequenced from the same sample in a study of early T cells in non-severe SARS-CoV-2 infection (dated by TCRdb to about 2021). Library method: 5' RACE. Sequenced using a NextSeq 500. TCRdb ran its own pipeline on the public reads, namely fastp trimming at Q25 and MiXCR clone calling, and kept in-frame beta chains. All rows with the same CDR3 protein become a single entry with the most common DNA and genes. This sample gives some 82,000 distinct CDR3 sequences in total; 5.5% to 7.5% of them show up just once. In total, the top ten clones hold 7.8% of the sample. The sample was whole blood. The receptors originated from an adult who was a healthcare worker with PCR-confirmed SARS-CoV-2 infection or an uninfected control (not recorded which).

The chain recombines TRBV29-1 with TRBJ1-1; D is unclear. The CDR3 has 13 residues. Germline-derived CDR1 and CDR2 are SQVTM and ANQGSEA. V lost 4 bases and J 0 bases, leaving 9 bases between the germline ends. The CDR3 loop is CSVADPMNTEAFF. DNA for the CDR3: TGCAGCGTTGCTGACCCAATGAACACTGAAGCTTTCTTT.

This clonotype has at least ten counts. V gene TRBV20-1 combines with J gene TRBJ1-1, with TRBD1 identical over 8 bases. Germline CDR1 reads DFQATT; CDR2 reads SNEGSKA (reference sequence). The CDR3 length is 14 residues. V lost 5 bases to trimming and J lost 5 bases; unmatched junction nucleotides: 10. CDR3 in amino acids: CSAQGSGGRTEAFF. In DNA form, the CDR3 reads TGCAGTGCTCAAGGCTCAGGGGGCAGGACTGAAGCTTTCTTT.

CDR3 loop: CASSHSASGSSDTQYF. CDR3 bases: TGCGCCAGCAGCCATTCGGCTAGCGGGAGTTCAGATACGCAGTATTTT. This sequence joins TRBV4-3 and TRBJ2-3, with 10 positions matching TRBD2. V trimming: 3 bases; J trimming: 4 bases; junction bases outside the gene matches: 7. This CDR3 has 16 amino acids. Germline V lookup: CDR1 LGHNA, CDR2 YSLEER.

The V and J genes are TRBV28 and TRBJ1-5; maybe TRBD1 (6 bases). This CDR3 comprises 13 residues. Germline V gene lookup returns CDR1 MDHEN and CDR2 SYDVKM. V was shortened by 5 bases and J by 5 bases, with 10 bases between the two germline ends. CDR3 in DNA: TGTGCCAGCAGTAGGGGGGGCTATCAGCCCCAGCATTTT. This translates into CASSRGGYQPQHF.

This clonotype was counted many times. The CDR3 reads CSVLPGNEQFF. In DNA form, the CDR3 reads TGCAGCGTTTTGCCCGGCAATGAGCAGTTCTTC. The chain uses TRBV29-1 and TRBJ2-1; D remains ambiguous. Between the trimmed V and J ends, which lost 5 bases and 6 bases, there was a span of 8 bases. The V gene's germline CDR1 is SQVTM and CDR2 ANQGSEA. The CDR3 extends over 11 amino acids.

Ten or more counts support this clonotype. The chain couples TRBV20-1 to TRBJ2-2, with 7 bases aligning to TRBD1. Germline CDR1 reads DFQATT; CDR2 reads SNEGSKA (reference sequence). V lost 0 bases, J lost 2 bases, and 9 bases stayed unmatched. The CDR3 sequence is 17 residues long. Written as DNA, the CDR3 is TGCAGTGCTAGAGATCCAATACGGGACAGAAACACCGGGGAGCTGTTTTTT. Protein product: CSARDPIRDRNTGELFF.

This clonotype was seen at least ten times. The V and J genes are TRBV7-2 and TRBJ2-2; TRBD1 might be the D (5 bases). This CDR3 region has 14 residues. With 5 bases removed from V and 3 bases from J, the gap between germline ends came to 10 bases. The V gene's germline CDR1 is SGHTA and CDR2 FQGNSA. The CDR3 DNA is TGTGCCAGCAGCGGGCAGGGTTACACCGGGGAGCTGTTTTTT. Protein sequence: CASSGQGYTGELFF.

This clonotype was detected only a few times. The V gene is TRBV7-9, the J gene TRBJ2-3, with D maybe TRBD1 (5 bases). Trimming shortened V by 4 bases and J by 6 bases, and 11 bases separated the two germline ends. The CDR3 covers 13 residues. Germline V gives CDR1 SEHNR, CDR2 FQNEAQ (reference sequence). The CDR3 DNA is TGTGCCAGCAGCTCCCCCGACAGCGATACGCAGTATTTT. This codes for CASSSPDSDTQYF.

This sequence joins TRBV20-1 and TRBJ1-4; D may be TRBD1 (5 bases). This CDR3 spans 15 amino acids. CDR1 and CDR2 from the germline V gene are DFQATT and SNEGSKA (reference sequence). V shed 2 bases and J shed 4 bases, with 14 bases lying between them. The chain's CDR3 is CSARIGAGNNEKLFF. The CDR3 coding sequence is TGCAGTGCTAGAATTGGGGCAGGAAATAATGAAAAACTGTTTTTT.

The CDR3 sequence: CAWSVVAGANVLTF. CDR3 nucleotides: TGTGCCTGGAGTGTAGTGGCTGGGGCCAACGTCCTGACTTTC. This sequence joins TRBV30 and TRBJ2-6; D remains unclear. The CDR3 extends over 14 amino acids. Germline CDR1 is GTSNPN and CDR2 is SVGIG (reference sequence). Trimming removed 0 bases at V and 2 bases at J, with 5 bases between. The complete variable domain, with remaining parts taken from reference TRBV30 and TRBJ2-6, reads SQTIHQWPATLVQPVGSPLSLECTVEGTSNPNLYWYRQAAGRGLQLLFYSVGIGQISSEVPQNLSASRPQDRQFILSSKKLLLSDSGFYLCAWSVVAGANVLTFGAGSRLTVL.

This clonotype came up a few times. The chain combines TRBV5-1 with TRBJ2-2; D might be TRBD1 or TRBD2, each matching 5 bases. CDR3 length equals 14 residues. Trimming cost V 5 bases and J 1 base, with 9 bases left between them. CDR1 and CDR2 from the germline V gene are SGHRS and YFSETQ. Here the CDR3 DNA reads TGCGCCAGCAGTTGGGACCAGAACACCGGGGAGCTGTTTTTT. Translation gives CASSWDQNTGELFF.

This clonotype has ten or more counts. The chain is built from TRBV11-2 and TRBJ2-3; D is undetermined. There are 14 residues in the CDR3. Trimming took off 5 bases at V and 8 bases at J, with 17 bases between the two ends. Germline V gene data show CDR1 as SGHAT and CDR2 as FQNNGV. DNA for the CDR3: TGTGCCAGCAGCAAGGTGGAAGCCCCGGGTACGCAGTATTTT. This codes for CASSKVEAPGTQYF. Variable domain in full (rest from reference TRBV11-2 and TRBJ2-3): EAGVAQSPRYKIIEKRQSVAFWCNPISGHATLYWYQQILGQGPKLLIQFQNNGVVDDSQLPKDRFSAERLKGVDSTLKIQPAKLEDSAVYLCASSKVEAPGTQYFGPGTRLTVL.

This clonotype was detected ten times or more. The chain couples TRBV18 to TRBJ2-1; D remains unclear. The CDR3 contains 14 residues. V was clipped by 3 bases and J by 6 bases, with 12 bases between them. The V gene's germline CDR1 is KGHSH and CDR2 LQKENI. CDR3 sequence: CASSPGPSFNEQFF. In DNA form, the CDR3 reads TGTGCCAGCTCACCCGGGCCCTCTTTCAATGAGCAGTTCTTC.

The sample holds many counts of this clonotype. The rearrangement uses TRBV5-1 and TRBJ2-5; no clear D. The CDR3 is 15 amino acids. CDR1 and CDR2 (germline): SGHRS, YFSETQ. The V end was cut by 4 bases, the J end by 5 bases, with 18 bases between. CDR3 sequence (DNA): TGCGCCAGCAGCCCGGACGGACGTAGGGTGGAGACCCAGTACTTC. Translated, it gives CASSPDGRRVETQYF.

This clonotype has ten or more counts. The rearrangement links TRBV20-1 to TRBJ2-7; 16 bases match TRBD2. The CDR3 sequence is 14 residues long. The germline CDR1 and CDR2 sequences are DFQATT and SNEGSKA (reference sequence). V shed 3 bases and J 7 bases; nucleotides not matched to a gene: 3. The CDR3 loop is CSARPGLAGGEQYF. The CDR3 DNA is TGCAGTGCTAGGCCGGGACTAGCGGGAGGGGAGCAGTACTTC.

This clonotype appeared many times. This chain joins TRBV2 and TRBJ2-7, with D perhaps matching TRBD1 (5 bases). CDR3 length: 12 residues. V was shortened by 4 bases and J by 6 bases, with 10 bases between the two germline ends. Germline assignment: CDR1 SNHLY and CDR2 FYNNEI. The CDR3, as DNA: TGTGCCAGCAGTGTTAAGGGGTCCGAGCAGTACTTC. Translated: CASSVKGSEQYF.

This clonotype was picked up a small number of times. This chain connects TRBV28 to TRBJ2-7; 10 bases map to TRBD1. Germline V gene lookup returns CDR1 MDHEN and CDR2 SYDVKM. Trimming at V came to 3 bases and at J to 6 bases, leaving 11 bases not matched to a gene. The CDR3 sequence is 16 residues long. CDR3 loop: CASSFLWDRGFGEQYF. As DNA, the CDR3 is TGTGCCAGCAGTTTTTTGTGGGACAGGGGATTCGGCGAGCAGTACTTC.

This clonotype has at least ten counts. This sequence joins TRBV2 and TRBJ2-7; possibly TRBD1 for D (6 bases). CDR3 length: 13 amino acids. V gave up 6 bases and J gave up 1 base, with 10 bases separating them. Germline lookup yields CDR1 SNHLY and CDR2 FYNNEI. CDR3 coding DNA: TGTGCCAGCAGAGGGGACAAGTCCTACGAGCAGTACTTC. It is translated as CASRGDKSYEQYF.

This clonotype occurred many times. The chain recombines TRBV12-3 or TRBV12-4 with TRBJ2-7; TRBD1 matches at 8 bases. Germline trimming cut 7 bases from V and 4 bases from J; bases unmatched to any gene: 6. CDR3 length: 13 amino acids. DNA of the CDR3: TGTGCCAGCAATGCCAACAGGGGGTACGAGCAGTACTTC. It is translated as CASNANRGYEQYF.

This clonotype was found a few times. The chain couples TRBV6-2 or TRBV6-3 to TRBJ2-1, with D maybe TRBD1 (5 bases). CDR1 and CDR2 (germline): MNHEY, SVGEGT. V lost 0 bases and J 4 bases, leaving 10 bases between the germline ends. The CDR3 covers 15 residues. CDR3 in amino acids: CASSYSLRAYNEQFF. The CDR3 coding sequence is TGTGCCAGCAGTTACTCGCTCAGGGCTTACAATGAGCAGTTCTTC.

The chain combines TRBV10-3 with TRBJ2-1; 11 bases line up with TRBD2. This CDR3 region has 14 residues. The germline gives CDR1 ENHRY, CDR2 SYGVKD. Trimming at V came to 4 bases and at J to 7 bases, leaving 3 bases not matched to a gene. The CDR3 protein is CAISVLAGENEQFF. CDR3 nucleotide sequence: TGTGCCATCAGTGTACTAGCGGGAGAAAATGAGCAGTTCTTC.

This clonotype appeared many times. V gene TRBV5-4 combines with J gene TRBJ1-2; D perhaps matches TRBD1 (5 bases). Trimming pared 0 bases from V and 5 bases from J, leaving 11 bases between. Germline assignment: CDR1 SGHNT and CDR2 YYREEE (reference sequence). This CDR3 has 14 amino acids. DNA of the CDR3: TGTGCCAGCAGCTTGGATGCGACAGCATATGGCTACACCTTC. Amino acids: CASSLDATAYGYTF.

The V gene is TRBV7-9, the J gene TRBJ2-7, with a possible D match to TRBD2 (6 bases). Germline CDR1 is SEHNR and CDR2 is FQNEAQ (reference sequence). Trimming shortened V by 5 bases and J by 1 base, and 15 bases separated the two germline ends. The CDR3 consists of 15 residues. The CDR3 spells CASSKGLDYSYEQYF. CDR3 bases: TGTGCCAGCAGCAAGGGACTCGATTATTCCTACGAGCAGTACTTC. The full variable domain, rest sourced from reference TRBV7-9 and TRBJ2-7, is DTGVSQNPRHKITKRGQNVTFRCDPISEHNRLYWYRQTLGQGPEFLTYFQNEAQLEKSRLLSDRFSAERPKGSFSTLEIQRTEQGDSAMYLCASSKGLDYSYEQYFGPGTRLTVT.

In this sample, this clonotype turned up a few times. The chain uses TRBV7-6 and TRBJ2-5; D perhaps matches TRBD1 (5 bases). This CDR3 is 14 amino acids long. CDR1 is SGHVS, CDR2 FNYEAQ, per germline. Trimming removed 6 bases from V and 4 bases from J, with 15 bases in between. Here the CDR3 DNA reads TGTGCCAGCAGGCTAGAACCTGGGGCAGAGACCCAGTACTTC. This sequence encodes CASRLEPGAETQYF.

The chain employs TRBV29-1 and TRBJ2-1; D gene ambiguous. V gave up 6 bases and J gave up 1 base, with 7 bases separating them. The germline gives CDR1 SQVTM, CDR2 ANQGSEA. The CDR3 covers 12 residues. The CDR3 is CSVRLSYNEQFF. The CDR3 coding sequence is TGCAGCGTAAGGCTTTCCTACAATGAGCAGTTCTTC.

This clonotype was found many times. This CDR3 reads CASSTGLAGMDEQFF. The CDR3, as DNA: TGTGCCAGCAGTACCGGACTAGCGGGTATGGATGAGCAGTTCTTC. This chain uses TRBV6-6 with TRBJ2-1; 11 bases match TRBD2. Trimming removed 5 bases from V and 8 bases from J; junction bases left unmatched: 8. The CDR3 consists of 15 residues. CDR1 MNHNY and CDR2 SVGAGI come from the germline V gene (reference sequence).

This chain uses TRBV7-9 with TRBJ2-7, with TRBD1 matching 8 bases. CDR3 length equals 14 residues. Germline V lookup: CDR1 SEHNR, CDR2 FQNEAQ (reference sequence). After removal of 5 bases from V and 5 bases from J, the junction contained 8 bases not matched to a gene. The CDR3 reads CASSPGQGRDEQYF. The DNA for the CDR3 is TGTGCCAGCAGCCCCGGACAGGGTCGAGACGAGCAGTACTTC. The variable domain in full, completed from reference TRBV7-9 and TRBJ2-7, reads DTGVSQNPRHKITKRGQNVTFRCDPISEHNRLYWYRQTLGQGPEFLTYFQNEAQLEKSRLLSDRFSAERPKGSFSTLEIQRTEQGDSAMYLCASSPGQGRDEQYFGPGTRLTVT.

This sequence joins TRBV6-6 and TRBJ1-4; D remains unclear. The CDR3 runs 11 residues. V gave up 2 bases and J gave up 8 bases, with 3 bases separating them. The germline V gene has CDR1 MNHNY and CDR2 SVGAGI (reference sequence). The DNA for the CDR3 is TGTGCCAGCAGTTACGGAGAAAAACTGTTTTTT. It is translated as CASSYGEKLFF.

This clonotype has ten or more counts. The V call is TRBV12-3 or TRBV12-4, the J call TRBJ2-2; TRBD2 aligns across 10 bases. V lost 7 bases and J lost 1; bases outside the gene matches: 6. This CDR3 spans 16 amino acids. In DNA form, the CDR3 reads TGTGCCAGCACCTCACTAGCGGGAAAGAACACCGGGGAGCTGTTTTTT. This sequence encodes CASTSLAGKNTGELFF.